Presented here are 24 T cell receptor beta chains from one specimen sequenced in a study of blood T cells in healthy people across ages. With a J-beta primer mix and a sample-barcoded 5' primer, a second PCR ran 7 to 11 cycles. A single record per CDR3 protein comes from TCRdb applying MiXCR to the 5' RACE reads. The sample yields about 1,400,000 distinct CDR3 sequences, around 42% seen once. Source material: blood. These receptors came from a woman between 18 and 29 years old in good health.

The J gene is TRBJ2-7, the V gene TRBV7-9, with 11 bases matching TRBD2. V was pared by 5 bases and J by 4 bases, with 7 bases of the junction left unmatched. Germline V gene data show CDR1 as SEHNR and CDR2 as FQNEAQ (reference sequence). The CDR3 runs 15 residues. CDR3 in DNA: TGTGCCAGCAGCACAACTAGCGGGGGTTATTACGAGCAGTACTTC. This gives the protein CASSTTSGGYYEQYF.

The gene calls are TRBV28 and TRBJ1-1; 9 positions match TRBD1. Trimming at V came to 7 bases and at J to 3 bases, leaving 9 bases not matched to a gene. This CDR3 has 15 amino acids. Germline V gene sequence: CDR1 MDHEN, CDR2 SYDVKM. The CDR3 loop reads CASTRTGTGHTEAFF. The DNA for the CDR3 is TGTGCCAGCACCCGCACCGGGACAGGGCACACTGAAGCTTTCTTT.

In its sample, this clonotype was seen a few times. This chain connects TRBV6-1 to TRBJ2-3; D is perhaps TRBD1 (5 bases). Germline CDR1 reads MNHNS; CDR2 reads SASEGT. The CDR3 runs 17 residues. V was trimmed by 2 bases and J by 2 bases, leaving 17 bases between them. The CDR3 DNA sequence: TGTGCCAGCAGTGAATCGGCTAAGGGGCGTGCCACAGATACGCAGTATTTT. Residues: CASSESAKGRATDTQYF.

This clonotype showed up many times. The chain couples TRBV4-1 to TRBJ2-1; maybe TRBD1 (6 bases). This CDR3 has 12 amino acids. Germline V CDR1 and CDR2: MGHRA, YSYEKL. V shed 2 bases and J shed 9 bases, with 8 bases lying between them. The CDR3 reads CASSQRGTEQFF. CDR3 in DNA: TGCGCCAGCAGCCAAAGGGGGACTGAGCAGTTCTTC.

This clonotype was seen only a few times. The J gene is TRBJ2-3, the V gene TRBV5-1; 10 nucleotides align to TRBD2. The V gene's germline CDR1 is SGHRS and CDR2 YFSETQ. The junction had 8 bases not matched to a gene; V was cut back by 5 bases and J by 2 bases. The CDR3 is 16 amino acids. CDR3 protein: CASSRGTSEITDTQYF. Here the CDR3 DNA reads TGCGCCAGCAGTCGCGGGACTAGCGAGATCACAGATACGCAGTATTTT. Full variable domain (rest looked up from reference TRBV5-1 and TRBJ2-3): KAGVTQTPRYLIKTRGQQVTLSCSPISGHRSVSWYQQTPGQGLQFLFEYFSETQRNKGNFPGRFSGRQFSNSRSEMNVSTLELGDSALYLCASSRGTSEITDTQYFGPGTRLTVL.

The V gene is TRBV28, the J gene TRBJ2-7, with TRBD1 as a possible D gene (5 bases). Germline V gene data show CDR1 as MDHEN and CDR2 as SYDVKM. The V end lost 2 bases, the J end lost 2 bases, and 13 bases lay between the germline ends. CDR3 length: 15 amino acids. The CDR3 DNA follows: TGTGCCAGCAGTTTAGGTCAGGGATCCCCCTACGAGCAGTACTTC. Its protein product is CASSLGQGSPYEQYF.

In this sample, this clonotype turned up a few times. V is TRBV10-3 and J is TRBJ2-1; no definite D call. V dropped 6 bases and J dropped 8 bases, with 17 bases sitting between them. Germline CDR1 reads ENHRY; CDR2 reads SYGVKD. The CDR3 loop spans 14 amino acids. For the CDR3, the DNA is TGTGCCATCAGCCCCCTCCCCGGCGGAGATGAGCAGTTCTTC. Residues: CAISPLPGGDEQFF.

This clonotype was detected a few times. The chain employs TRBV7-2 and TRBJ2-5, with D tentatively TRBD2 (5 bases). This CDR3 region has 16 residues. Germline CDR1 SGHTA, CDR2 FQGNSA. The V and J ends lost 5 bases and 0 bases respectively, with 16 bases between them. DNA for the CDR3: TGTGCCAGCAGCCCCGGTACTGGACTGGACCAAGAGACCCAGTACTTC. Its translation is CASSPGTGLDQETQYF.

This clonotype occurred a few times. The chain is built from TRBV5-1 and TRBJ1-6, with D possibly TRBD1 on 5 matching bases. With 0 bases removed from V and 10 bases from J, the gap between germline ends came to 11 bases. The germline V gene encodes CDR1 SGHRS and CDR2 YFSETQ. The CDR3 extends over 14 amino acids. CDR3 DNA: TGCGCCAGCAGCTTGGAAGAGGGGCGATCACCCCTCCACTTT. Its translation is CASSLEEGRSPLHF.

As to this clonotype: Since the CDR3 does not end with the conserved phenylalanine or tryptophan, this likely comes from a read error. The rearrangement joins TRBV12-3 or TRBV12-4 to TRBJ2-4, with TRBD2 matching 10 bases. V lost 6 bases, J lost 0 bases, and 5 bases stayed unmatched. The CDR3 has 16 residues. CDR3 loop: CASSLTSGLAKNIQYY. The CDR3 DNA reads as TGTGCCAGCAGCCTGACTAGCGGGCTAGCCAAAAACATTCAGTACTAC.

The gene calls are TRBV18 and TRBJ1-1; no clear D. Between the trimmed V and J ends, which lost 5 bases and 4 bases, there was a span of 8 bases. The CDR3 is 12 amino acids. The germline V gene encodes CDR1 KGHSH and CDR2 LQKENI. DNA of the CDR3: TGTGCCAGCTCAGAGGAGGCCACTGAAGCTTTCTTT. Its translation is CASSEEATEAFF.

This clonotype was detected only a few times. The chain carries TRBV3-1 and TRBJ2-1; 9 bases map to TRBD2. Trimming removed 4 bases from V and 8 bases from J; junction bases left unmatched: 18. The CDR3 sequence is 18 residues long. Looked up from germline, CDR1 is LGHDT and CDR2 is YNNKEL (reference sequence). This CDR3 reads CASSLVSGGGDPRDEQFF. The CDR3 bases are TGTGCCAGCAGCCTCGTATCTGGCGGGGGGGACCCCCGGGATGAGCAGTTCTTC.

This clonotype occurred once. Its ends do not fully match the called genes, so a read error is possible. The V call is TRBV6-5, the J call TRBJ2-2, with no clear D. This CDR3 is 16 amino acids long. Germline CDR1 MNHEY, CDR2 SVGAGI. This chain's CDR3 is CVSSYSPPENTGELFF. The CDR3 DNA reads TGTGTCAGCAGTTACTCGCCACCCGAGAACACCGGGGAGCTGTTTTTT.

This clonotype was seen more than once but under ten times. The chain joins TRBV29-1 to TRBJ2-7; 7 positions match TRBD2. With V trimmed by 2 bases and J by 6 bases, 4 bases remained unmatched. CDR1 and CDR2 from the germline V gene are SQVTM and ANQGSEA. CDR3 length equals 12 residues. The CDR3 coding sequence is TGCAGCGTTGAAACGGGGGGTAGCGAGCAGTACTTC. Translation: CSVETGGSEQYF.

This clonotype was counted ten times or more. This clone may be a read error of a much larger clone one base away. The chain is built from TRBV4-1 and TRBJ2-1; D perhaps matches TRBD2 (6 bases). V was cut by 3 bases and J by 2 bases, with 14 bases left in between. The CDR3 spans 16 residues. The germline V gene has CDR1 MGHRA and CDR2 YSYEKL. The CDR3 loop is CASSQGGRAAYNEQFF. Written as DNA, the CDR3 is TGCGCCAGCAGCCAGGGGGGACGAGCGGCCTACAATGAGCAGTTCTTC.

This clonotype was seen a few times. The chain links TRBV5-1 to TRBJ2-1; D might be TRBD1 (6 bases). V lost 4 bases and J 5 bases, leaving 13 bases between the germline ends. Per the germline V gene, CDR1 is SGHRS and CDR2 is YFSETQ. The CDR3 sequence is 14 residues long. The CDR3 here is CASSRRTENNEQFF. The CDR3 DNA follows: TGCGCCAGCAGCCGAAGGACAGAGAACAATGAGCAGTTCTTC.

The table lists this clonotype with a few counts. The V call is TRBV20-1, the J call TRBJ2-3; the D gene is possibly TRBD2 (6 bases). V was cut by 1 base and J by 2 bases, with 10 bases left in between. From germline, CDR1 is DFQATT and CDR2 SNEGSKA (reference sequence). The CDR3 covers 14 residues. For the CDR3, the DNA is TGCAGTGCTAGAGGGACTACCTACACAGATACGCAGTATTTT. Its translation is CSARGTTYTDTQYF.

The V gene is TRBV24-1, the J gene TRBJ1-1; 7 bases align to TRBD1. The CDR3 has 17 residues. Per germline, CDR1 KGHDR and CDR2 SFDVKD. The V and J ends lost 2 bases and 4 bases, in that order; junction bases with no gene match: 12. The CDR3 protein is CATSDSSRATGITEAFF. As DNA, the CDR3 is TGTGCCACCAGTGATTCCTCCAGGGCGACAGGGATCACTGAAGCTTTCTTT.

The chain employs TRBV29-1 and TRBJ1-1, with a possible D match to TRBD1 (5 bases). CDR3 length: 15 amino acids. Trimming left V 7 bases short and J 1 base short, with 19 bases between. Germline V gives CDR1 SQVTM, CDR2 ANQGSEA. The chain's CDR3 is CSARLGSGQNTEAFF. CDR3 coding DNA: TGCAGCGCTAGACTGGGGAGCGGACAGAACACTGAAGCTTTCTTT.

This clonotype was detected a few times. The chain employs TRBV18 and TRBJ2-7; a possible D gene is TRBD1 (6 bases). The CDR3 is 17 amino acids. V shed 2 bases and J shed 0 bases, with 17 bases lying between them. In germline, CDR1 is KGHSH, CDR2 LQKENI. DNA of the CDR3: TGTGCCAGCTCACCAGAGCTTGGACAGCCTCGCTCCTACGAGCAGTACTTC. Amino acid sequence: CASSPELGQPRSYEQYF.

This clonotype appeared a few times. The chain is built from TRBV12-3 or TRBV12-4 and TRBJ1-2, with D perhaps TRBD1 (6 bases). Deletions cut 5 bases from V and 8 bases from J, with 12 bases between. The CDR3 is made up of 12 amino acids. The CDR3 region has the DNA TGTGCCAGCAGTCCATCAGGGGTAGGCTACACCTTC. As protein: CASSPSGVGYTF.

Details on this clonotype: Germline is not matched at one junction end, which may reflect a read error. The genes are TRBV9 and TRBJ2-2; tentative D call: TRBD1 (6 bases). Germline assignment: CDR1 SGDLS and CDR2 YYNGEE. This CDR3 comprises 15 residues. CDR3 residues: CAGSVETGLTGELFF. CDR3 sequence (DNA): TGTGCCGGCAGCGTAGAAACAGGGTTAACCGGGGAGCTGTTTTTT.

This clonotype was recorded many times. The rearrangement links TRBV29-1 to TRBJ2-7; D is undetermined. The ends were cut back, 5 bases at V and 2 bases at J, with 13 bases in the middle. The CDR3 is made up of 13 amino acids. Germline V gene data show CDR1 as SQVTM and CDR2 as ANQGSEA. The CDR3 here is CSVIRQSTYEQYF. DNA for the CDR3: TGCAGCGTTATCCGGCAGTCAACCTACGAGCAGTACTTC.

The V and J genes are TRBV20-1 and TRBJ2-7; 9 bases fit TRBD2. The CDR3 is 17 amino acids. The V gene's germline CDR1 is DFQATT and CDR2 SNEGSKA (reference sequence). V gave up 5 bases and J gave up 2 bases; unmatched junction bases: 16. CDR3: CSAQPVGGTSSAYEQYF. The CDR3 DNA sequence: TGCAGTGCTCAACCCGTGGGCGGGACTAGCTCCGCCTACGAGCAGTACTTC.